This TCR beta chain was recovered during a study of early T cells in non-severe SARS-CoV-2 infection. General study points: VDJdb matching, biased toward anti-spike CD8 responses, missed private and CD4 specificities.

This CDR3 is built from 16 residues. CDR1 and CDR2 from the germline V gene are MNHNY and SVGAGI (reference sequence). Trimming at V came to 6 bases and at J to 1 base, leaving 6 bases not matched to a gene. This clonotype was detected only a few times. Its matching antigen is unknown. Attachment of unique molecular identifiers to individual cDNA molecules was performed. TCRdb reanalysed the 5' RACE reads using MiXCR and keeps one entry per CDR3 protein. Among 45,000 to 65,000 distinct CDR3 sequences, 7% to 10% were seen once, and the ten largest hold 4% to 4.5%. The receptor was derived from an adult who was a healthcare worker with PCR-confirmed SARS-CoV-2 infection or an uninfected control (not recorded which). The V call is TRBV6-6, the J call TRBJ2-3; 11 bases map to TRBD2. Sequenced material: whole blood. CDR3 residues: CASRDSGRAGTDTQYF. For the CDR3, the DNA is TGTGCCAGCAGGGATAGCGGGAGGGCGGGCACAGATACGCAGTATTTT.